This T cell receptor (beta chain) is drawn from a study of cytomegalovirus exposure and HLA in healthy donors. This CDR3 has 12 residues. CDR1 and CDR2 from the germline V gene are GTSNPN and SVGIG (reference sequence). The V gene lost 2 bases and the J gene lost 3 bases, with 7 bases spanning the gap. Profiling relied on immunoSEQ multiplex PCR, and the TCRdb table lists in-frame clones only, not all of them. Counted here are 250,000 to 350,000 clones, about nine tenths occurring once; the ten biggest clones make up 0.7% to 0.85%. The chain links TRBV30 to TRBJ1-2; D ambiguous. The source material was PBMCs. This receptor was identified in a woman under 30 in good health and CMV-seronegative. The CDR3 nucleotides read TGTGCCTGGAGTCCCGGGGACTATGGCTACACCTTC. Its translation is CAWSPGDYGYTF.